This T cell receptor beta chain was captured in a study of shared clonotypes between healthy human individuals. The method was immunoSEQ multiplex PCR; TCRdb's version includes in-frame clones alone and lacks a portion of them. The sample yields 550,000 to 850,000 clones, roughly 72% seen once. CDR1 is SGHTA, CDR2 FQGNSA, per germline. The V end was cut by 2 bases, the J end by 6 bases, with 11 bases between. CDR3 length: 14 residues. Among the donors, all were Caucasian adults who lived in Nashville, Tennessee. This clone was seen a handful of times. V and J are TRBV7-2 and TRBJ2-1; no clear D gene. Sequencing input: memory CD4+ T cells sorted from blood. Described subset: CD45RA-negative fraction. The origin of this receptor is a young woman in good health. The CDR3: CASSLNYGLNEQFF. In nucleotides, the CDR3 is TGTGCCAGCAGCTTAAATTACGGCCTCAATGAGCAGTTCTTC.